Described below is a single T cell receptor (beta chain) sequence and its context. With 4 bases clipped from V and 4 bases from J, the junction kept 4 bases outside the gene matches. Germline lookup yields CDR1 SNHLY and CDR2 FYNNEI. CDR3 length: 15 residues. Generated by immunoSEQ multiplex PCR, the TCRdb table keeps only in-frame clones and is missing some. The sample has about 160,000 clones, about 91% seen once. This sample was taken from a study of T cell responses to AZD1222 COVID-19 vaccine. The rearrangement uses TRBV2 and TRBJ2-2; 9 bases are shared with TRBD2. The specimen was peripheral blood, collected on day 0 of MenACWY control vaccination. The source of this sequence is an adult in good health. The CDR3 DNA sequence: TGTGCCAGCAGTGGCACTAGCGGGTTCACCGGGGAGCTGTTTTTT. It codes for CASSGTSGFTGELFF. The variable domain in full, completed from reference TRBV2 and TRBJ2-2, reads EPEVTQTPSHQVTQMGQEVILRCVPISNHLYFYWYRQILGQKVEFLVSFYNNEISEKSEIFDDQFSVERPDGSNFTLKIRSTKLEDSAMYFCASSGTSGFTGELFFGEGSRLTVL.